This TCR beta chain emerged from a study of CD8+ T cells in alopecia areata. The overall study: Dosing with tofacitinib proceeded for 6 to 18 months, followed by 6 months off drug. Study results and limitations: In lesional scalp, particularly from alopecia totalis/universalis, clonality was higher than in normal scalp. Compared with mice, patients displayed less clear TCR sharing, possibly for HLA-related reasons.

Extracted RNA was reverse transcribed, and the resulting cDNA served as sequencing template. Some clones are missing from TCRdb's copy, which holds only in-frame ones; the method was immunoSEQ multiplex PCR. In the table there are 120,000 to 150,000 clones, around 87% of which are singletons. On this clone: As yet, its antigen is unknown. An end of the junction does not agree with germline; a read error may underlie this.

The CDR3 totals 15 residues. Germline-derived CDR1 and CDR2 are SQVTM and ANQGSEA. Starting from PBMCs, sorting isolated CD4+ and CD8+ T cells. This TCR derives from a human donor with alopecia areata. Material: CD8+ T cells sorted from blood, obtained at week 0. The chain combines TRBV29-1 with TRBJ2-3; 10 nucleotides line up with TRBD1. This CDR3 is CSLDGQGGSTDTQYF. In DNA form, the CDR3 reads TGCAGCCTTGACGGACAGGGGGGAAGCACAGATACGCAGTATTTT.